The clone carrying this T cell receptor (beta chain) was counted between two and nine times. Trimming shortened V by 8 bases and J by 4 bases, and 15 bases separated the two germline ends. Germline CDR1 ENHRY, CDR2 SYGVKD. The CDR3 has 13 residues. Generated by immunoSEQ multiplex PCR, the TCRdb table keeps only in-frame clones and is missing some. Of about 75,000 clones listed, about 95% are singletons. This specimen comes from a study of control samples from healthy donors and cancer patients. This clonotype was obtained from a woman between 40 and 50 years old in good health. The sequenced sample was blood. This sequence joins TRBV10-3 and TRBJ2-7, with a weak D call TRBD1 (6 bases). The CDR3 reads CAILSRGGYEQYF. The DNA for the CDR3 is TGTGCCATCCTGAGCAGAGGGGGTTACGAGCAGTACTTC.